The sequence of this T cell receptor beta chain was determined in a study of vaccination effects on CD4 cells after COVID-19. About this clone: No antigen is known for it.

V was pared by 6 bases and J by 4 bases, with 16 bases between. The germline V gene encodes CDR1 MDHEN and CDR2 SYDVKM. This CDR3 has 15 residues. Peptide-pool stimulation followed by sequencing identified expanded antigen-specific CD4+ clonotypes in the ViraFEST assay. CD4+ T cell isolation took place after 10 days of culture. Prior SARS-CoV-2 infection was absent in the vaccine recipients, as shown by negative nucleocapsid antibodies. Repertoires were generated with immunoSEQ multiplex PCR, while TCRdb's copy carries only in-frame clones and drops some. The table includes 70,000 to 75,000 clones, roughly 72% detected once.

The chain links TRBV28 to TRBJ2-1; D call uncertain. This specimen consisted of CD4+ T cells from PBMCs cultured with HCoV-OC43 spike peptides, obtained before COVID-19 vaccination. Subset described: HCoV-OC43 spike overlapping peptide pool stimulation. This TCR was recovered from a human donor who received a COVID-19 vaccine. CDR3 residues: CASSLSMWGYNEQFF. CDR3 in DNA: TGTGCCAGCAGCCTGTCTATGTGGGGATACAATGAGCAGTTCTTC.